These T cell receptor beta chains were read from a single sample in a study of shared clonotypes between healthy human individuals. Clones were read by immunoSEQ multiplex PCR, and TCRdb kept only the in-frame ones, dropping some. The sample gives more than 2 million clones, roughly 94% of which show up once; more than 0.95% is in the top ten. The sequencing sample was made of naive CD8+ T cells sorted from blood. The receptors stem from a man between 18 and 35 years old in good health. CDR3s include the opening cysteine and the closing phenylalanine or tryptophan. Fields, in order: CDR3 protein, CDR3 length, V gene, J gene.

CDR3 protein: CSVEGGAGDTQYF; CDR3 length: 13; V gene: TRBV29-1; J gene: TRBJ2-3
CDR3 protein: CASSLRVSTNEKLFF; CDR3 length: 15; V gene: TRBV13; J gene: TRBJ1-4
CDR3 protein: CASSQDRSLAGLVYTQYF; CDR3 length: 18; V gene: TRBV4-3; J gene: TRBJ2-3
CDR3 protein: CASSLKEIELAKNIQYF; CDR3 length: 17; V gene: TRBV7-9; J gene: TRBJ2-4
CDR3 protein: CAWSVQNTGELFF; CDR3 length: 13; V gene: TRBV30; J gene: TRBJ2-2
CDR3 protein: CASSFPGTGKDEQYF; CDR3 length: 15; V gene: TRBV7-9; J gene: TRBJ2-7
CDR3 protein: CAWTVTPGANYGYTF; CDR3 length: 15; V gene: TRBV30; J gene: TRBJ1-2
CDR3 protein: CASSLGTLTGELFF; CDR3 length: 14; V gene: TRBV5-6; J gene: TRBJ2-2
CDR3 protein: CASSSRPIPGLAVYEQYF; CDR3 length: 18; V gene: TRBV27; J gene: TRBJ2-7
CDR3 protein: CASSFTQNTEAFF; CDR3 length: 13; V gene: TRBV11-3; J gene: TRBJ1-1
CDR3 protein: CASSMRTDEKLFF; CDR3 length: 13; V gene: TRBV6-6; J gene: TRBJ1-4
CDR3 protein: CASSSSGPWGEQYF; CDR3 length: 14; V gene: TRBV27; J gene: TRBJ2-7
CDR3 protein: CSVEGRLGAGYNEQFF; CDR3 length: 16; V gene: TRBV29-1; J gene: TRBJ2-1
CDR3 protein: CASSQGAGPSSYEQYF; CDR3 length: 16; V gene: TRBV4-3; J gene: TRBJ2-7
CDR3 protein: CASSLFPGAGEQYF; CDR3 length: 14; V gene: TRBV27; J gene: TRBJ2-7
CDR3 protein: CAQGGQGLGMNTEAFF; CDR3 length: 16; V gene: TRBV2; J gene: TRBJ1-1
CDR3 protein: CASSESRDRGSLEAFF; CDR3 length: 16; V gene: TRBV9; J gene: TRBJ1-1
CDR3 protein: CASSSNPQETQYF; CDR3 length: 13; V gene: TRBV5-1; J gene: TRBJ2-5
CDR3 protein: CAWSVLAGFDEQYF; CDR3 length: 14; V gene: TRBV30; J gene: TRBJ2-7
CDR3 protein: CASSSPAGPKETQYF; CDR3 length: 15; V gene: TRBV28; J gene: TRBJ2-5
CDR3 protein: CASVPGTGVGTQYF; CDR3 length: 14; V gene: TRBV27; J gene: TRBJ2-5
CDR3 protein: CASSVGTGLETQYF; CDR3 length: 14; V gene: TRBV5-6; J gene: TRBJ2-5
CDR3 protein: CASSPLITVGYEQYF; CDR3 length: 15; V gene: TRBV9; J gene: TRBJ2-7
CDR3 protein: CASSLGQPYEQYF; CDR3 length: 13; V gene: TRBV11-2; J gene: TRBJ2-7
CDR3 protein: CAWSYDNSGNTIYF; CDR3 length: 14; V gene: TRBV30; J gene: TRBJ1-3
CDR3 protein: CASSLDPSSYNFF; CDR3 length: 13; V gene: TRBV11-2; J gene: TRBJ2-1
CDR3 protein: CASSLALGANTGELFF; CDR3 length: 16; V gene: TRBV7-9; J gene: TRBJ2-2
CDR3 protein: CAQMWGDSTDTQYF; CDR3 length: 14; V gene: TRBV30; J gene: TRBJ2-3
CDR3 protein: CASSLTGSEQYF; CDR3 length: 12; V gene: TRBV5-1; J gene: TRBJ2-7
CDR3 protein: CASSPSLPGQGTDEQYF; CDR3 length: 17; V gene: TRBV18; J gene: TRBJ2-7
CDR3 protein: CASSLPGGGEQYF; CDR3 length: 13; V gene: TRBV7-9; J gene: TRBJ2-7
CDR3 protein: CASSLGDKAPYGYTF; CDR3 length: 15; V gene: TRBV5-4; J gene: TRBJ1-2
CDR3 protein: CASSQEMDRVSYEQYF; CDR3 length: 16; V gene: TRBV4-3; J gene: TRBJ2-7
CDR3 protein: CASKWTSGSYEQYF; CDR3 length: 14; V gene: TRBV2; J gene: TRBJ2-7
CDR3 protein: CASSQPASRSEQYF; CDR3 length: 14; V gene: TRBV4-1; J gene: TRBJ2-7
CDR3 protein: CASSQVVATYEQYF; CDR3 length: 14; V gene: TRBV4-1; J gene: TRBJ2-7
CDR3 protein: CASIFGTGYNEQFF; CDR3 length: 14; V gene: TRBV7-8; J gene: TRBJ2-1
CDR3 protein: CASSRASGYNEQFF; CDR3 length: 14; V gene: TRBV19; J gene: TRBJ2-1
CDR3 protein: CASSRPAGATDTQYF; CDR3 length: 15; V gene: TRBV5-4; J gene: TRBJ2-3
CDR3 protein: CASSERGKETQYF; CDR3 length: 13; V gene: TRBV6-1; J gene: TRBJ2-5
CDR3 protein: CASSLFGSLEQFF; CDR3 length: 13; V gene: TRBV5-4; J gene: TRBJ2-1
CDR3 protein: CASSQKGGRGSSYEQYF; CDR3 length: 17; V gene: TRBV4-1; J gene: NA
CDR3 protein: CASRKAEVREQFF; CDR3 length: 13; V gene: TRBV7-9; J gene: TRBJ2-1
CDR3 protein: CASTTSVLNYGYTF; CDR3 length: 14; V gene: TRBV6-6; J gene: TRBJ1-2
CDR3 protein: CASSQGPREGNEQFF; CDR3 length: 15; V gene: TRBV14; J gene: TRBJ2-1
CDR3 protein: CASSLSAETQYF; CDR3 length: 12; V gene: TRBV11-2; J gene: TRBJ2-5
CDR3 protein: CASSSPGRKPDNYGYTF; CDR3 length: 17; V gene: TRBV5-1; J gene: TRBJ1-2
CDR3 protein: CASSLGLAGGELFF; CDR3 length: 14; V gene: TRBV5-4; J gene: TRBJ2-2
CDR3 protein: CASSLQGPIPLEQYF; CDR3 length: 15; V gene: TRBV27; J gene: TRBJ2-7
CDR3 protein: CAWNRESYEQYF; CDR3 length: 12; V gene: TRBV30; J gene: TRBJ2-7
CDR3 protein: CASSPELAGRETQYF; CDR3 length: 15; V gene: TRBV4-1; J gene: TRBJ2-5
CDR3 protein: CASSQGPGYSGNTIYF; CDR3 length: 16; V gene: TRBV4-2; J gene: TRBJ1-3
CDR3 protein: CASSMDRGRVTYNSPLHF; CDR3 length: 18; V gene: TRBV19; J gene: TRBJ1-6